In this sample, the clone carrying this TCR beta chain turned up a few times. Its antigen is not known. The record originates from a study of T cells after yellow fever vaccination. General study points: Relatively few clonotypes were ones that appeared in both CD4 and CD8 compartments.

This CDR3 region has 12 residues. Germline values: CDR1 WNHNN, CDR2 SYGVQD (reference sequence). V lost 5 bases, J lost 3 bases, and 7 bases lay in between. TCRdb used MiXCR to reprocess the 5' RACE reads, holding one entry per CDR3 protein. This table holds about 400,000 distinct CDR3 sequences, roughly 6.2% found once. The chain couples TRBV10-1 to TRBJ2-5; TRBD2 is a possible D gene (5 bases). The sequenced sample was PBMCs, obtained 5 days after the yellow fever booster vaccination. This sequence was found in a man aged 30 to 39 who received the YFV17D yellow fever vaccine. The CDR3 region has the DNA TGCGCCAGCAGTACCGGGAAAGAGACCCAGTACTTC. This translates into CASSTGKETQYF.